This T cell receptor (beta chain) originates from a study of T cell responses to AZD1222 COVID-19 vaccine. Trimming left V 4 bases short and J 10 bases short, with 17 bases between. This CDR3 spans 14 amino acids. CDR1 is SGHRS, CDR2 YFSETQ, per germline. Here immunoSEQ multiplex PCR was the method, and the copy in TCRdb shows in-frame clones only, minus some. The data hold tens of thousands of clones, with roughly 90% observed a single time. The source was peripheral blood, collected on day 0 of MenACWY control vaccination. The J gene is TRBJ2-2, the V gene TRBV5-1, with D perhaps TRBD1 (6 bases). This receptor was taken from an adult in good health. Here the CDR3 DNA reads TGCGCCAGCAGCGCCGGACAGATGACCACGGAGCTGTTTTTT. Residues: CASSAGQMTTELFF.